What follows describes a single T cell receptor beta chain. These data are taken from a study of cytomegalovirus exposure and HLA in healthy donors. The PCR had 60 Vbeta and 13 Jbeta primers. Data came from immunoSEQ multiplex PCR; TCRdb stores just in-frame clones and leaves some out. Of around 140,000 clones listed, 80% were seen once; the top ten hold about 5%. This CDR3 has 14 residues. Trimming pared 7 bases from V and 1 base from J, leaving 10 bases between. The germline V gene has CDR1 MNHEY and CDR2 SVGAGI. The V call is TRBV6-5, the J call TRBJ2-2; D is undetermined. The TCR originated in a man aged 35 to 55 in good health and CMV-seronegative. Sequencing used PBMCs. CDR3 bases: TGTGCCAGCACCCATTGCGGGAACACCGGGGAGCTGTTTTTT. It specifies CASTHCGNTGELFF.